The 31 T cell receptor beta chains presented below share a single source sample, sequenced in a study of beta chain features in type 1 diabetes (dated by TCRdb to 2017 to 2018). The method behind the library was the immunoSEQ multiplex PCR assay. The entire amount of isolated RNA was reverse transcribed using the High Capacity cDNA Reverse Transcription Kit, so the sequenced TCRB transcripts were expressed ones. TCRdb provides this immuneACCESS table in a form limited to in-frame rearrangements. Some clones are lacking; in checked studies, under half of them reflect an unresolved V gene, and why the rest are absent is not known. This sample gives hundreds of thousands of clones in total; around 16% of them show up just once. The top ten clones comprise about 0.087% of the sample. Sequencing input: naive CD4+ T cells from blood. This specimen's cell subset or site label, per the study, means: true naive CD4+ T cells. The receptors derive from a man aged 18 to 29 in good health.

This sequence joins TRBV5-1 and TRBJ2-1; D possibly uses TRBD1 or TRBD2 (6 bases each). Germline V CDR1 and CDR2: SGHRS, YFSETQ. The V gene lost 5 bases and the J gene lost 3 bases, with 15 bases spanning the gap. The CDR3 spans 15 residues. CDR3 DNA: TGCGCCAGCAGTCCCGGGGGCCTAGGCTACAATGAGCAGTTCTTC. Protein: CASSPGGLGYNEQFF.

The chain uses TRBV15 and TRBJ2-3; 7 bases agree with TRBD1. CDR3 length: 16 amino acids. Germline V gene data show CDR1 as LNHNV and CDR2 as YYDKDF (reference sequence). The J segment lost 3 bases and the V segment lost 3 bases, leaving 9 bases of the junction unmatched. In DNA, the CDR3 is TGTGCCACCAGCAGGTCCCCGGGACAGTGGACAGATACGCAGTATTTT. This encodes CATSRSPGQWTDTQYF.

This clone was observed a few times. This rearrangement joins TRBV7-2 to TRBJ1-2; D is uncertain. The germline gives CDR1 SGHTA, CDR2 FQGNSA. V was shortened by 1 base and J by 1 base, with 4 bases between the two germline ends. The CDR3 runs 13 residues. For the CDR3, the DNA is TGTGCCAGCAGCTTAGGATTTAACTATGGCTACACCTTC. Protein sequence: CASSLGFNYGYTF.

The rearrangement links TRBV2 to TRBJ2-1; the D gene is possibly TRBD1 (5 bases). Trimming took off 10 bases at V and 0 bases at J, with 13 bases between the two ends. Germline CDR1 SNHLY, CDR2 FYNNEI. CDR3 length equals 14 residues. Written as DNA, the CDR3 is TGTGCCACCGCCGACAGACGCTCCTACAATGAGCAGTTCTTC. Protein sequence: CATADRRSYNEQFF.

V and J are TRBV29-1 and TRBJ1-2; D call uncertain. The CDR3 consists of 14 residues. The V gene lost 4 bases and the J gene lost 4 bases, with 16 bases spanning the gap. Looked up from germline, CDR1 is SQVTM and CDR2 is ANQGSEA. The CDR3 bases are TGCAGCGTTGCTGGGCAGACTTTAACCTATGGCTACACCTTC. As protein: CSVAGQTLTYGYTF.

The chain joins TRBV10-3 to TRBJ1-1; 7 bases line up with TRBD1. The CDR3 has 15 amino acids. In germline, CDR1 is ENHRY, CDR2 SYGVKD. Trimming at V came to 4 bases and at J to 2 bases, leaving 7 bases not matched to a gene. DNA of the CDR3: TGTGCCATCAGTGGTCGACAGGGAGTAAACACTGAAGCTTTCTTT. Amino acid sequence: CAISGRQGVNTEAFF.

This chain links TRBV18 with TRBJ2-1; D gene unclear. Germline values: CDR1 KGHSH, CDR2 LQKENI. V was clipped by 2 bases and J by 2 bases, with 10 bases between them. The CDR3 runs to 15 residues. The CDR3 DNA is TGTGCCAGCTCACCAACGCTAGTTACCTACAATGAGCAGTTCTTC. Protein sequence: CASSPTLVTYNEQFF.

This clone was observed a handful of times. V is TRBV6-6 and J is TRBJ1-2, with no clear D. Trimming shortened V by 2 bases and J by 8 bases, and 15 bases separated the two germline ends. The CDR3 runs to 14 residues. In germline, CDR1 is MNHNY, CDR2 SVGAGI (reference sequence). The CDR3 is CASSYRERYVGYTF. In DNA form, the CDR3 reads TGTGCCAGCAGTTACCGGGAGCGATATGTGGGCTACACCTTC.

This clone was counted a few times. The chain uses TRBV7-2 and TRBJ2-2; D might be TRBD1 (5 bases). Germline CDR1 and CDR2: SGHTA and FQGNSA. V was trimmed by 7 bases and J by 6 bases, leaving 15 bases between them. CDR3 length: 14 amino acids. The CDR3: CASMIQGDPGELFF. CDR3 nucleotide sequence: TGTGCCAGCATGATCCAGGGTGATCCCGGGGAGCTGTTTTTT.

This clone has a handful of counts. The CDR3 is CASSSVSSYNSPLHF. In DNA, the CDR3 is TGTGCCAGCAGCTCCGTTAGCTCCTATAATTCACCCCTCCACTTT. The chain has TRBV7-2 and TRBJ1-6; D ambiguous. CDR3 length: 15 amino acids. Germline CDR1 reads SGHTA; CDR2 reads FQGNSA. V was clipped by 4 bases and J by 0 bases, with 7 bases between them.

The chain uses TRBV28 and TRBJ2-7; weak D call: TRBD1 (7 bases). Trimming stripped 6 bases from V and 4 bases from J, with 16 bases between. CDR1 and CDR2 from the germline V gene are MDHEN and SYDVKM. The CDR3 contains 14 residues. The CDR3 loop is CASRRTGAGYEQYF. The CDR3 DNA reads TGTGCCAGCAGGAGAACAGGGGCGGGGTACGAGCAGTACTTC.

The chain uses TRBV2 and TRBJ2-1; 9 bases are a match to TRBD2. Germline loops: CDR1 SNHLY, CDR2 FYNNEI. The CDR3 runs to 17 residues. J gave up 15 bases and V 5 bases, and 23 bases lay outside the gene matches. In nucleotides, the CDR3 is TGTGCCAGCAGTATCCTCGTAGGGCGGGAGGGCCAGAGGGCACCGTTCTTC. It codes for CASSILVGREGQRAPFF.

This chain connects TRBV9 to TRBJ1-4; 7 bases fit TRBD1. CDR3 length equals 14 residues. Germline V lookup: CDR1 SGDLS, CDR2 YYNGEE. Trimming took 0 bases from V and 7 from J; bases not matched to a gene: 3. CDR3 region: CASSVGQGVEKLFF. The CDR3 coding sequence is TGTGCCAGCAGCGTAGGGCAGGGGGTTGAAAAACTGTTTTTT.

V and J are TRBV4-1 and TRBJ2-7; D might be TRBD2 (7 bases). Germline-derived CDR1 and CDR2 are MGHRA and YSYEKL. The CDR3 runs to 16 residues. With 2 bases removed from V and 0 bases from J, the gap between germline ends came to 14 bases. For the CDR3, the DNA is TGCGCCAGCAGCCAATATAGGGGGGACTACTCCTACGAGCAGTACTTC. This gives the protein CASSQYRGDYSYEQYF.

This sequence joins TRBV6-5 and TRBJ1-4; D possibly corresponds to TRBD1 (6 bases). The V gene's germline CDR1 is MNHEY and CDR2 SVGAGI. The CDR3 spans 15 residues. V dropped 5 bases and J dropped 8 bases, with 18 bases sitting between them. This CDR3 reads CASSGRGDWKEKLFF. As DNA, the CDR3 is TGTGCCAGCAGTGGAAGGGGGGACTGGAAAGAAAAACTGTTTTTT.

This clone was observed a few times. This sequence joins TRBV5-4 and TRBJ2-1; 10 nucleotides line up with TRBD1. This CDR3 contains 16 residues. Germline V lookup: CDR1 SGHNT, CDR2 YYREEE (reference sequence). Unmatched junction bases numbered 12, after V lost 5 bases and J lost 7 bases. The CDR3 loop reads CASSPISGTGVNEQFF. The CDR3 DNA follows: TGTGCCAGCAGTCCAATTTCCGGGACAGGGGTTAATGAGCAGTTCTTC.

There are a few counts of this clone. The CDR3 is CSVIRETQYF. CDR3 coding DNA: TGCAGCGTTATTCGAGAGACCCAGTACTTC. The chain combines TRBV29-1 with TRBJ2-5; D gene ambiguous. V gave up 5 bases and J gave up 4 bases, with 5 bases separating them. CDR1 is SQVTM and CDR2 is ANQGSEA in the germline V gene. The CDR3 length is 10 residues.

This clone is a singleton in its sample. This chain connects TRBV9 to TRBJ2-2; D is unresolved. The V gene lost 0 bases and the J gene lost 1 base, with 10 bases spanning the gap. In germline, CDR1 is SGDLS, CDR2 YYNGEE. The CDR3 is 16 amino acids. The CDR3 bases are TGTGCCAGCAGCGTAGAGTTTGGGCGGAACACCGGGGAGCTGTTTTTT. It is translated as CASSVEFGRNTGELFF. The complete variable domain, with remaining parts taken from reference TRBV9 and TRBJ2-2, reads DSGVTQTPKHLITATGQRVTLRCSPRSGDLSVYWYQQSLDQGLQFLIQYYNGEERAKGNILERFSAQQFPDLHSELNLSSLELGDSALYFCASSVEFGRNTGELFFGEGSRLTVL.

This CDR3 reads CASSITGEKQYF. CDR3 nucleotides: TGTGCCAGCAGCATCACAGGGGAGAAGCAGTACTTC. This rearrangement joins TRBV7-2 to TRBJ2-7; the match to TRBD1 covers 7 bases. Germline V CDR1 and CDR2: SGHTA, FQGNSA. CDR3 length: 12 amino acids. Trimming took 5 bases from V and 8 from J; bases not matched to a gene: 6.

V is TRBV7-2 and J is TRBJ2-7; 9 bases align to TRBD2. Looked up from germline, CDR1 is SGHTA and CDR2 is FQGNSA. V shed 7 bases and J 7 bases; nucleotides not matched to a gene: 11. CDR3 length: 14 amino acids. The CDR3, as DNA: TGTGCCAGCACCCCCAGCGGGAGGCCCTCTGAGCAGTACTTC. It yields the protein CASTPSGRPSEQYF. Supplemented by reference TRBV7-2 and TRBJ2-7, the full variable domain reads GAGVSQSPSNKVTEKGKDVELRCDPISGHTALYWYRQSLGQGLEFLIYFQGNSAPDKSGLPSDRFSAERTGGSVSTLTIQRTQQEDSAVYLCASTPSGRPSEQYFGPGTRLTVT.

This clone has just a few counts. This chain joins TRBV7-2 and TRBJ2-3; no clear D. From germline, CDR1 is SGHTA and CDR2 FQGNSA. V lost 0 bases and J lost 4, with 8 bases in between. This CDR3 comprises 14 residues. This chain's CDR3 is CASSLAQSSDTQYF. The CDR3 DNA reads as TGTGCCAGCAGCTTAGCGCAAAGTTCAGATACGCAGTATTTT.

The chain links TRBV5-4 to TRBJ2-1; TRBD2 agrees at 15 bases. Losses at the gene ends were 4 bases for V and 1 base for J; bases not matched to a gene: 3. Germline assignment: CDR1 SGHNT and CDR2 YYREEE (reference sequence). The CDR3 runs 17 residues. CDR3 in DNA: TGTGCCAGCAGCCAGGGACTAGCGGGAGGTTCCTACAATGAGCAGTTCTTC. It yields the protein CASSQGLAGGSYNEQFF.

This clone was counted between two and nine times. The chain carries TRBV28 and TRBJ1-5; 9 bases are a match to TRBD1. Germline values: CDR1 MDHEN, CDR2 SYDVKM. The CDR3 sequence is 16 residues long. The V segment lost 2 bases and the J segment 3 bases; nucleotides outside the gene matches: 5. This CDR3 is CASSLMGQGYNQPQHF. CDR3 DNA: TGTGCCAGCAGTTTAATGGGACAGGGTTACAATCAGCCCCAGCATTTT.

This rearrangement joins TRBV10-3 to TRBJ2-7, with D tentatively TRBD1 (5 bases). The length of the CDR3 is 14 residues. CDR1 is ENHRY and CDR2 is SYGVKD in the germline V gene. Trimming cost V 10 bases and J 5 bases, with 21 bases left between them. CDR3: CATFAGKPADEQYF. In DNA, the CDR3 is TGTGCCACCTTTGCAGGGAAACCGGCCGACGAGCAGTACTTC.

This clone was seen only a few times. The chain combines TRBV27 with TRBJ2-1; 10 bases agree with TRBD2. Germline V gives CDR1 MNHEY, CDR2 SMNVEV (reference sequence). The trim removed 2 bases at V and 4 bases at J, leaving 8 bases unmatched. The CDR3 loop spans 17 amino acids. The CDR3 DNA is TGTGCCAGCAGTTTAGAGGTCCTAGCGGGGGTTTACAATGAGCAGTTCTTC. Its protein product is CASSLEVLAGVYNEQFF.

This clone was found a few times. The chain joins TRBV28 to TRBJ1-1; no clear D gene. CDR1 is MDHEN and CDR2 is SYDVKM in the germline V gene. The CDR3 runs to 13 residues. Trimming pared 6 bases from V and 3 bases from J, leaving 11 bases between. DNA for the CDR3: TGTGCCAGCAGCCCCGTAATGTACACTGAAGCTTTCTTT. Amino acid sequence: CASSPVMYTEAFF. Full variable domain (remainder filled in from reference TRBV28 and TRBJ1-1): DVKVTQSSRYLVKRTGEKVFLECVQDMDHENMFWYRQDPGLGLRLIYFSYDVKMKEKGDIPEGYSVSREKKERFSLILESASTNQTSMYLCASSPVMYTEAFFGQGTRLTVV.

This clone was seen more than once but under ten times. The V and J genes are TRBV2 and TRBJ1-2; unclear D gene. V dropped 7 bases and J dropped 4 bases, with 10 bases sitting between them. CDR3 size: 12 residues. Germline lookup yields CDR1 SNHLY and CDR2 FYNNEI. CDR3 sequence: CASTPALYGYTF. DNA for the CDR3: TGTGCCAGCACCCCGGCACTCTATGGCTACACCTTC.

Here the CDR3 reads CASIKGQGAHTEAFF. The CDR3 bases are TGTGCCAGCATCAAAGGGCAGGGGGCGCATACTGAAGCTTTCTTT. The chain recombines TRBV6-5 with TRBJ1-1; 8 nucleotides align to TRBD1. The CDR3 consists of 15 residues. Unmatched junction bases numbered 12, after V lost 7 bases and J lost 5 bases. Germline V CDR1 and CDR2: MNHEY, SVGAGI.

A few counts support this clone. The V gene is TRBV25-1, the J gene TRBJ2-7; the match to TRBD1 covers 9 bases. The CDR3 is made up of 15 amino acids. The trim removed 5 bases at V and 1 base at J, leaving 6 bases unmatched. Germline CDR1 MGHDK, CDR2 SYGVNS. The CDR3 spells CASSKDRGLSYEQYF. The CDR3 coding sequence is TGTGCCAGCAGTAAGGACAGGGGACTATCCTACGAGCAGTACTTC.

The chain uses TRBV5-4 and TRBJ1-1; TRBD1 is a possible D gene (6 bases). The CDR3 extends over 15 amino acids. The V end lost 4 bases, the J end lost 5 bases, and 18 bases lay between the germline ends. The germline CDR1 and CDR2 sequences are SGHNT and YYREEE (reference sequence). The CDR3 region is CASSKEQGRGTEAFF. The CDR3 nucleotides read TGTGCCAGCAGCAAAGAACAGGGACGGGGGACTGAAGCTTTCTTT.

This chain links TRBV11-2 with TRBJ2-5; 12 bases line up with TRBD1. CDR3 size: 15 residues. Per germline, CDR1 SGHAT and CDR2 FQNNGV. J was trimmed by 6 bases and V by 5 bases; bases with no gene match: 7. The CDR3 DNA is TGTGCCAGCAGCCCCGGGACAGGGGGCTTAAAGACCCAGTACTTC. Translated, it gives CASSPGTGGLKTQYF.